The TCR beta chain under discussion was sequenced for a study of CD8 T cells in ankylosing spondylitis. This clonotype was picked up a small number of times. Its specificity is unknown. Trimming took 9 bases from V and 4 from J; bases not matched to a gene: 9. CDR1 is LNHNV, CDR2 YYDKDF, per germline (reference sequence). This CDR3 contains 15 residues. Generation of TCR beta libraries employed quantitative 5'-RACE incorporating molecular barcodes. MiXCR, run by TCRdb on the 5' RACE reads, gives a single entry per CDR3 protein. Of 250,000 to 300,000 distinct CDR3 sequences listed, 20% are singletons. Findings and limits, study-wide: From matched ankylosing spondylitis synovial fluid, disease-linked clones were reportedly recovered at significantly enriched levels.

The sequence derives from a male donor with ankylosing spondylitis or in good health (not recorded which). The specimen was blood, either unsorted or a sorted T cell fraction (not recorded which). The chain has TRBV15 and TRBJ2-5; 12 nucleotides align to TRBD2. CDR3 sequence: CATTASGGVGETQYF. CDR3 nucleotide sequence: TGTGCCACTACGGCTAGCGGGGGGGTGGGAGAGACCCAGTACTTC.